Listed below are T cell receptor beta chains from one sample, sequenced in a study of shared clonotypes between healthy human individuals. The assay was immunoSEQ multiplex PCR, and TCRdb's table has in-frame clones only and misses some. The table has roughly 2,500,000 clones, roughly 93% seen once. The material sequenced was naive CD4+ T cells from PBMCs. The receptors come from a man between 18 and 35 years old in good health. Some clones in this sample may be carry-over from other donors' samples. Each CDR3 is given with its conserved first and last residue. The D gene is left open where the match is weak. Not every row has a clone size; where given, it reads once, few, many or a size class.

d_call | clone_size | j_call | v_call | cdr3_nt | cdr3_aa
. | once | TRBJ2-1 | TRBV28 | TGTGCCAGCAGTTTATCGTCAAATGAGCAGTTCTTC | CASSLSSNEQFF
. | . | TRBJ2-3 | TRBV2 | TGTGCCAGCAGTGAGAATGGGGGGGCCGGCACAGATACGCAGTATTTT | CASSENGGAGTDTQYF
TRBD1 | . | TRBJ1-1 | TRBV18 | TGTGCCAGCTCATCAGGACAGGACACTGAAGCTTTCTTT | CASSSGQDTEAFF
. | . | TRBJ2-5 | TRBV19 | TGTGCCAGTAGCACAGCGACAGAGCCCTCGAGGACCCAGTACTTC | CASSTATEPSRTQYF
TRBD1 | . | TRBJ2-7 | TRBV15 | TGTGCCACCAGCTCCGGGACAGGGACACGATCCGAGCAGTACTTC | CATSSGTGTRSEQYF
. | . | TRBJ1-2 | TRBV20-1 | TGCAGTGCTACCAACCGGGACGCGATCCGATTC | CSATNRDAIRF
. | . | TRBJ2-5 | TRBV5-1 | TGCGCCAGCAGCTTGGTGCCGGGGGCCCAAGAGACCCAGTACTTC | CASSLVPGAQETQYF
TRBD2 | . | TRBJ2-1 | TRBV7-8 | TGTGCCAGCAGCTCTGGACTAGCGGGAGTTGGTGAGCAGTTCTTC | CASSSGLAGVGEQFF
. | . | TRBJ1-5 | TRBV30 | TGTGCCTGGAGTGTAGGTCTTAGCAATCAGCCCCAGCATTTT | CAWSVGLSNQPQHF
. | . | TRBJ2-3 | TRBV30 | TGTGCCTGGAGCGCGCTAATGGAGGGGGGTCTCAGCACAGATACGCAGTATTTT | CAWSALMEGGLSTDTQYF
. | . | TRBJ2-1 | TRBV5-1 | TGCGCCAGCAGCTTTCTGGGGGACTCCTACAATGAGCAGTTCTTC | CASSFLGDSYNEQFF
TRBD2 | . | TRBJ2-5 | TRBV6-1 | TGTGCCAGCATTAAGCGGGGGGCGGAGACCCAGTACTTC | CASIKRGAETQYF
TRBD2 | . | TRBJ2-1 | TRBV11-2 | TGTGCCAGCAGCCCGCTGACTAGCGGAGGGCGCTACAATGAGCAGTTCTTC | CASSPLTSGGRYNEQFF
TRBD1 | . | TRBJ1-4 | TRBV14 | TGTGCCAGCAGCCGTGGACAGGGGCTAATACCAACTAATGAAAAACTGTTTTTT | CASSRGQGLIPTNEKLFF
. | . | TRBJ2-1 | TRBV9 | TGTGCCAGCAGCTTTCGGGACTGGGACTACAATGAGCAGTTCTTC | CASSFRDWDYNEQFF
TRBD1 | few | TRBJ2-6 | TRBV7-3 | TGTGCCAGCAGCTTAAGGACAGGGGACTCTGGGGCCAACGTCCTGACTTTC | CASSLRTGDSGANVLTF
. | . | TRBJ1-5 | TRBV2 | TGTGCCAGCAGTGAGATCCCGGAACCCCAGCATTTT | CASSEIPEPQHF
. | once | TRBJ2-7 | TRBV7-2 | TGTGCCAGCAGCCCTACCCCGGGCACCTCCTACGAGCAGTACTTC | CASSPTPGTSYEQYF
. | . | TRBJ2-6 | TRBV19 | TGTGCCAGTTTGTCAGATTCTGGGGCCAACGTCCTGACTTTC | CASLSDSGANVLTF
TRBD1 | . | TRBJ2-7 | TRBV7-6 | TGTGCCAGCAGCGCTACAGGGGGCCGAGCCTACGAGCAGTACTTC | CASSATGGRAYEQYF
. | . | TRBJ2-7 | TRBV5-4 | TGTGCCAGCAGCGCTAGGGGAGCGGTCGTCTGGGAGCAGTACTTC | CASSARGAVVWEQYF
. | . | TRBJ2-1 | TRBV10-1 | TGCGCCAGCAGTGAGGGATTTACTACGAATGAGCAGTTCTTC | CASSEGFTTNEQFF
. | . | TRBJ1-3 | TRBV6-6 | TGTGCCAGCAGTCCACCCTTGTTAGGAAACACCATATATTTT | CASSPPLLGNTIYF
. | few | TRBJ1-1 | TRBV11-1 | TGTGCCAGCAGCTTAATCATCGGGAACACTGAAGCTTTCTTT | CASSLIIGNTEAFF
TRBD1 | once | TRBJ1-1 | TRBV9 | TGTGCCAGCAGCCCAAAGGGACAGTATGGTACTGAAGCTTTCTTT | CASSPKGQYGTEAFF
. | . | TRBJ2-2 | TRBV7-6 | TGTGCCAGCAGCTCCCGCACACTTAACACCGGGGAGCTGTTTTTT | CASSSRTLNTGELFF
TRBD1 | . | TRBJ1-2 | TRBV5-1 | TGCGCCAGCAGCCTAACGACAGGGGGCAATGGCTACACCTTC | CASSLTTGGNGYTF
TRBD1 | . | TRBJ1-5 | TRBV10-1 | TGCGCCAGCAGTGTACAGGGGGGACGAAATCAGCCCCAGCATTTT | CASSVQGGRNQPQHF
TRBD2 | . | TRBJ2-3 | TRBV29-1 | TGCAGCGTTGCACCGGGAGGGCCCACAGATACGCAGTATTTT | CSVAPGGPTDTQYF
TRBD1 | once | TRBJ1-3 | TRBV7-8 | TGTGCCAGCAGCTTAGTAGGGGGCGCGGACACCATATATTTT | CASSLVGGADTIYF
TRBD2 | once | TRBJ2-7 | TRBV11-2 | TGTGCCAGCAGCCTAACTAGCGGGCTTTACTACGAGCAGTACTTC | CASSLTSGLYYEQYF
TRBD1 | . | TRBJ2-6 | TRBV27 | TGTGCCAGCAGCTCAGACAGGGTCTCTGGGGCCAACGTCCTGACTTTC | CASSSDRVSGANVLTF
TRBD2 | . | TRBJ2-1 | TRBV5-4 | TGTGCCAGCAGCGCCGGGACTAGCGGGAGGGCCACCTACAATGAGCAGTTCTTC | CASSAGTSGRATYNEQFF
. | . | TRBJ2-1 | TRBV11-3 | TGTGCCAGCAGCTTATCCCTAGCAACCTACAATGAGCAGTTCTTC | CASSLSLATYNEQFF
. | once | TRBJ2-1 | TRBV27 | TGTGCCAGCAGTCTACAGCCCAACACCCCCAATGAGCAGTTCTTC | CASSLQPNTPNEQFF
TRBD2 | . | TRBJ2-1 | TRBV9 | TGTGCCAGCAGCGTAGCTTCCCCTAGCGGGGGGAATGAGCAGTTCTTC | CASSVASPSGGNEQFF
TRBD1 | . | TRBJ1-5 | TRBV30 | TGTGCCTGGAGTTCAGGGGGTCATCAGCCCCAGCATTTT | CAWSSGGHQPQHF
. | . | TRBJ1-3 | TRBV28 | TGTGCCAGCAGCCGACCGCCCCCGGGAGTCTCTGGAAACACCATATATTTT | CASSRPPPGVSGNTIYF
. | . | TRBJ1-4 | TRBV6-1 | TGTGCCAGCAGTGAACCGGGATCCCCGACGGCTAATGAAAAACTGTTTTTT | CASSEPGSPTANEKLFF
TRBD1 | . | TRBJ1-3 | TRBV27 | TGTGCCAGCAGTCCCTATGGGGACAGTAGTGGAAACACCATATATTTT | CASSPYGDSSGNTIYF